The 27 T cell receptor beta chains below were found in one sample sequenced in a study of tumor-infiltrating lymphocytes in oesophageal squamous cell carcinoma. TCRdb called the PCR reads again in MiXCR, with one record for every CDR3 protein. Of 15,000 to 20,000 distinct CDR3 sequences listed, 35% to 45% are singletons. Sequenced input: normal esophageal tissue next to the tumor. The receptor source for this set is a female donor with esophageal squamous cell carcinoma.

The sample holds a few counts of this clonotype. V usage is TRBV12-3 or TRBV12-4 and J usage is TRBJ2-1, with 8 bases fitting TRBD2. Gene TRBJ2-7 matches the end of the DNA better, so the J call may be wrong. The CDR3 consists of 20 residues. The CDR3 bases are TGTGCCAGCAGTTTAATACGGTCGGATCTTCTAGCGGGCCTCCCCTACGAGCAGTACTTC. It specifies CASSLIRSDLLAGLPYEQYF.

About this clonotype itself: A junction boundary mismatches the germline segment, possibly from a read error. This rearrangement joins TRBV6-1 to TRBJ2-5; 8 positions agree with TRBD1. The end of the DNA fits TRBJ2-7 better, so the J call may be wrong. Per germline, CDR1 MNHNS and CDR2 SASEGT. There are 14 residues in the CDR3. The CDR3 DNA follows: TGTGCCAGCAGTGGACAGGGGACCTCCTCCGAGCAGTACTTC. This sequence encodes CASSGQGTSSEQYF.

This clonotype was counted ten times or more. The chain employs TRBV2 and TRBJ2-1; 8 nucleotides match TRBD2. The V and J ends lost 5 bases and 2 bases, in that order; junction bases with no gene match: 2. This CDR3 is 14 amino acids long. In germline, CDR1 is SNHLY, CDR2 FYNNEI. The CDR3 region has the DNA TGTGCCAGCAGTTCGACTAGCGCCTACAATGAGCAGTTCTTC. The encoded protein is CASSSTSAYNEQFF.

This clonotype has a count of ten or more. The chain recombines TRBV6-4 with TRBJ2-1; maybe TRBD1 (5 bases). In germline, CDR1 is MRHNA, CDR2 SNTAGT. The CDR3 sequence is 13 residues long. The CDR3 reads CALEGVDYNEQFF. Here the CDR3 DNA reads TGTGCACTGGAAGGGGTGGATTACAATGAGCAGTTCTTC.

This clonotype was observed at least ten times. J is TRBJ1-2 and V is TRBV4-2; D not certain. V lost 1 base and J lost 2, with 2 bases in between. The germline V gene has CDR1 LGHNA and CDR2 YNFKEQ. This CDR3 is built from 12 residues. CDR3 in DNA: TGTGCCAGCAGCCAAGGGAACTATGGCTACACCTTC. It encodes CASSQGNYGYTF.

This chain links TRBV6-2 or TRBV6-3 with TRBJ1-2; TRBD1 matches 9 bases. Germline values: CDR1 MNHEY, CDR2 SVGEGT. The CDR3 is 16 residues long. Trimming cost V 5 bases and J 3 bases; bases outside gene matches: 10. The CDR3 region has the DNA TGTGCCAGCAGTCTTGAGTTCGGGACAGGGTACTATGGCTACACCTTC. Its translation: CASSLEFGTGYYGYTF.

This clonotype occurred many times. V is TRBV6-2 or TRBV6-3 and J is TRBJ2-7, with 8 positions matching TRBD2. V was clipped by 6 bases and J by 7 bases; unmatched bases: 11. CDR3 size: 14 residues. Germline V lookup: CDR1 MNHEY, CDR2 SVGEGT. The CDR3 here is CASSSSGRGREQYF. CDR3 bases: TGTGCCAGCAGCTCCAGCGGGAGAGGAAGGGAGCAGTACTTC.

J is TRBJ2-5 and V is TRBV5-4, with 11 bases lining up with TRBD2. Gene TRBJ2-7 matches the end of the DNA better, so the J call may be wrong. The CDR3 is 16 residues long. CDR1 and CDR2 from the germline V gene are SGHNT and YYREEE (reference sequence). As DNA, the CDR3 is TGTGCCAGCAGCTCCACAACCGTCCTAGCGGGAGGCGAGCAGTACTTC. Translation: CASSSTTVLAGGEQYF.

By share, this clonotype ranks as medium-sized. V usage is TRBV7-6 and J usage is TRBJ2-1; a possible D gene is TRBD1 (5 bases). CDR1 and CDR2 (germline): SGHVS, FNYEAQ. This CDR3 is built from 14 residues. Trimming pared 2 bases from V and 9 bases from J, leaving 14 bases between. This CDR3 reads CASSLFGDRGEQFF. As DNA, the CDR3 is TGTGCCAGCAGCTTATTTGGGGATAGGGGTGAGCAGTTCTTC.

The chain carries TRBV7-6 and TRBJ2-5, with D tentatively TRBD1 (6 bases). Near its end, the DNA agrees better with TRBJ2-7, so the J call may be wrong. The CDR3 sequence is 12 residues long. Germline V gene data show CDR1 as SGHVS and CDR2 as FNYEAQ. CDR3 DNA sequence: TGTGCCAGCAGCCTACAGGGTTTCGAGCAGTACTTC. It yields the protein CASSLQGFEQYF.

V is TRBV6-2 or TRBV6-3 and J is TRBJ1-2, with D perhaps TRBD1 (6 bases). The germline CDR1 and CDR2 sequences are MNHEY and SVGEGT. Trimming pared 8 bases from V and 8 bases from J, leaving 21 bases between. The CDR3 is 14 amino acids. In nucleotides, the CDR3 is TGTGCCAGCCGGCAGGGGCTCAGCAGTTGGGGCTACACCTTC. Translated, it gives CASRQGLSSWGYTF.

By sample fraction, this clonotype is large. This chain links TRBV6-1 with TRBJ1-5; D uncertain. This CDR3 is 14 amino acids long. The V end was cut by 6 bases, the J end by 0 bases, with 9 bases between. Germline loops: CDR1 MNHNS, CDR2 SASEGT. The CDR3, as DNA: TGTGCCAGCAGAAGACTGGATAGCAATCAGCCCCAGCATTTT. Protein product: CASRRLDSNQPQHF.

V is TRBV9 and J is TRBJ2-1, with D hard to call. The closer fit of TRBJ2-7 to the DNA end suggests the J call may be wrong. The CDR3 is made up of 14 amino acids. CDR1 and CDR2 from the germline V gene are SGDLS and YYNGEE. CDR3 region: CASSVLGQSYEQYF. For the CDR3, the DNA is TGTGCCAGCAGCGTATTGGGCCAGTCCTACGAGCAGTACTTC.

Worth noting for this clonotype: Given the absence of the conserved phenylalanine or tryptophan at the CDR3 end, a read error is likely. The DNA is omitted, as the CDR3 cannot be located on it reliably, and the CDR3 follows TCRdb's listing. The V and J genes are TRBV24-1 and TRBJ2-6; no check of the table's D call, TRBD1, against the DNA was made. The CDR3 extends over 18 residues, inclusive of both ends. Germline V lookup: CDR1 KGHDR, CDR2 SFDVKD. The CDR3: CATSDMGTGNDNEQFFGA.

The CDR3 spells CASSSTKRFTSTDTQYF. The CDR3 nucleotides are TGTGCCAGCAGTTCCACTAAGCGGTTTACTAGCACAGATACGCAGTATTTT. The J gene is TRBJ2-3, the V gene TRBV28; D is possibly TRBD2 (5 bases). This CDR3 comprises 17 residues. Germline CDR1 reads MDHEN; CDR2 reads SYDVKM. The V and J ends lost 4 bases and 0 bases respectively, with 17 bases between them.

Worth noting for this clonotype: A read error is likely, as this CDR3 ends without the conserved phenylalanine or tryptophan. The DNA is left out, because the CDR3 cannot be placed on it with certainty; the CDR3 is given as TCRdb lists it. The rearrangement uses TRBV12-3 or TRBV12-4 and TRBJ2-5; whether TRBD2, the table's D call, matches the DNA was not checked. Termini included, the CDR3 measures 15 amino acids. The CDR3 sequence: CASSLNPSYGYTFGS.

This chain joins TRBV6-5 and TRBJ1-3; no firm D call. V gave up 0 bases and J gave up 0 bases, with 6 bases separating them. Germline V gene sequence: CDR1 MNHEY, CDR2 SVGAGI. The CDR3 totals 15 residues. The CDR3, as DNA: TGTGCCAGCAGTTACTCTCGGATCTCTGGAAACACCATATATTTT. It yields the protein CASSYSRISGNTIYF.

The rearrangement uses TRBV28 and TRBJ1-5, with D tentatively TRBD1 (6 bases). Germline CDR1 and CDR2: MDHEN and SYDVKM. V was clipped by 8 bases and J by 6 bases, with 26 bases between them. The CDR3 has 17 amino acids. CDR3 coding DNA: TGTGCCAGCGGAACCGAAACAGGGAGGACGGGTGGTCAGCCCCAGCATTTT. It encodes CASGTETGRTGGQPQHF.

The J gene is TRBJ2-4, the V gene TRBV11-3, with 8 bases that match TRBD2. Judging by the DNA end, TRBJ2-1 fits better; the J call may be wrong. This CDR3 has 15 amino acids. Germline loops: CDR1 SGHNT, CDR2 YENEEA. CDR3 loop: CASSGGRPPYNEQFF. The CDR3 coding sequence is TGTGCCAGCAGTGGCGGGAGGCCCCCCTACAATGAGCAGTTCTTC.

The rearrangement uses TRBV7-4 and TRBJ2-2; D might be TRBD2 (5 bases). Germline V lookup: CDR1 SGHVT, CDR2 SQSDAQ. The ends were cut back, 6 bases at V and 5 bases at J, with 16 bases in the middle. The CDR3 sequence is 15 residues long. CDR3 in amino acids: CASRLPGLQTGELFF. In nucleotides, the CDR3 is TGTGCCAGCAGGTTACCGGGATTACAAACCGGGGAGCTGTTTTTT.

The table lists this clonotype with a few counts. V gene TRBV19 combines with J gene TRBJ2-7, with 9 positions matching TRBD1. V dropped 5 bases and J dropped 5; count of bases not matched to a gene: 7. CDR1 LNHDA and CDR2 SQIVND come from the germline V gene (reference sequence). CDR3 length: 14 residues. The CDR3 DNA follows: TGTGCCAGTAGTGGACAGGGGAATCTCCACGAGCAGTACTTC. Its protein is CASSGQGNLHEQYF.

This clonotype was detected ten times or more. Being one base from a much bigger clone, this may be a read error. In DNA form, the CDR3 reads TGTGCCAGCAGTTACGGTTCGGGGCTGAATGAGCAGTACTTC. Translation: CASSYGSGLNEQYF. The chain couples TRBV6-6 to TRBJ2-7; TRBD1 or TRBD2 may be the D gene (5 bases each). Looked up from germline, CDR1 is MNHNY and CDR2 is SVGAGI (reference sequence). This CDR3 contains 14 residues. Between the trimmed V and J ends, which lost 2 bases and 7 bases, there was a span of 15 bases.

This clonotype was observed a single time. V is TRBV11-2 and J is TRBJ2-1; TRBD2 agrees at 8 bases. The J call could be wrong; TRBJ2-7 is a better fit for the DNA end. Germline lookup yields CDR1 SGHAT and CDR2 FQNNGV. CDR3 length: 15 amino acids. DNA for the CDR3: TGTGCCAGCAGCCCTCTAAGCGGGAGTTTCTACGAGCAGTACTTC. Its protein is CASSPLSGSFYEQYF.

This clonotype was recorded a few times. J is TRBJ2-3 and V is TRBV12-3 or TRBV12-4; 14 bases align to TRBD2. CDR3 length: 16 amino acids. The V segment lost 7 bases and the J segment 5 bases; nucleotides outside the gene matches: 8. The CDR3 protein is CASIPGLAGGVDTQYF. The CDR3 DNA is TGTGCCAGCATTCCAGGACTAGCGGGGGGAGTAGATACGCAGTATTTT.

As for this clonotype: The CDR3 does not end in the conserved phenylalanine or tryptophan, so this is likely a read error. The limits of the CDR3 on the DNA are not certain, so only TCRdb's listed CDR3 is given. V and J are TRBV7-6 and TRBJ2-7; the listed D gene, TRBD2, was not tested against the DNA. A total of 8 residues make up the CDR3, ends included. Germline V CDR1 and CDR2: SGHVS, FNYEAQ. The chain's CDR3 is CASSPRRG.

The J gene is TRBJ2-5, the V gene TRBV19, with 8 bases aligning to TRBD1. The assigned J gene may be wrong: the sequence end matches TRBJ2-7 better. The germline V gene has CDR1 LNHDA and CDR2 SQIVND (reference sequence). The CDR3 contains 15 residues. This CDR3 is CASSHQSRGQYEQYF. CDR3 bases: TGTGCCAGTAGTCATCAATCCAGGGGGCAATACGAGCAGTACTTC.

This clonotype was observed a few times. The CDR3 sequence: CAACRDRVHEQYF. CDR3 in DNA: TGTGCCGCCTGCCGGGACAGGGTCCACGAGCAGTACTTC. The chain links TRBV24-1 to TRBJ2-5; 9 bases align to TRBD1. The J call is uncertain, as TRBJ2-7 better fits the DNA end. Germline CDR1 reads KGHDR; CDR2 reads SFDVKD. The CDR3 consists of 13 residues.